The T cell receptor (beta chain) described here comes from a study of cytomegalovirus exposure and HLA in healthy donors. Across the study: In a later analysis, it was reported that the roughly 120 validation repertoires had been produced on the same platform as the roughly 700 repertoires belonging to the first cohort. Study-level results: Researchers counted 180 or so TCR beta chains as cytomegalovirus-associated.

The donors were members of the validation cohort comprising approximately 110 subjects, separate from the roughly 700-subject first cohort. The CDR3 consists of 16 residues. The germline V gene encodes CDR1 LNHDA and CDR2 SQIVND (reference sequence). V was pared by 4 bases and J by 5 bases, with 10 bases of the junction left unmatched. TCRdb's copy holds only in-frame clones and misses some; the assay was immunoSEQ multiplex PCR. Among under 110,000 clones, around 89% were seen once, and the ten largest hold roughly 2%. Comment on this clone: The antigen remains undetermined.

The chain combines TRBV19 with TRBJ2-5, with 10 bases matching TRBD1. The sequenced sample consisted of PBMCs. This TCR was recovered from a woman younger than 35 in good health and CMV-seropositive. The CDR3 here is CASSNSRQGAFETQYF. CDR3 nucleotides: TGTGCCAGTAGTAACTCCCGACAGGGGGCTTTTGAGACCCAGTACTTC.